Given below is one TCR beta chain in context. This sample was included in a study of T cell responses to AZD1222 COVID-19 vaccine. Some clones are missing from TCRdb's copy, which holds only in-frame ones; the method was immunoSEQ multiplex PCR. The data contain about 79,000 clones, around 81% of them singletons. Trimming cost V 3 bases and J 8 bases, with 16 bases left between them. The CDR3 contains 13 residues. The germline gives CDR1 DFQATT, CDR2 SNEGSKA (reference sequence). This sample comprised peripheral blood, obtained on day 0 of AZD1222 vaccination. This sequence was found in an adult in good health. The J gene is TRBJ1-1, the V gene TRBV20-1; D perhaps matches TRBD1 (5 bases). The CDR3 DNA is TGCAGTGCTAGTGAGGGGTTTGGTAGAGAAGCTTTCTTT. Its translation is CSASEGFGREAFF.